This entry lists 14 T cell receptor beta chains sequenced from one sample in a study of blood T cell repertoires in COVID-19. TCRdb keeps only in-frame clones here, not all; method: immunoSEQ multiplex PCR. The profile shows roughly 250,000 clones, 88% of them singletons. Sequencing was carried out using peripheral blood. The receptor set was obtained from a young woman with acute or convalescent COVID-19.

This chain joins TRBV29-1 and TRBJ2-3; 8 bases fit TRBD1. CDR1 is SQVTM and CDR2 is ANQGSEA in the germline V gene. The CDR3 extends over 15 amino acids. J gave up 1 base and V 6 bases, and 9 bases lay outside the gene matches. The CDR3 reads CSVDRTGQGTDTQYF. Here the CDR3 DNA reads TGCAGCGTAGATAGGACGGGACAGGGCACAGATACGCAGTATTTT.

The V call is TRBV30, the J call TRBJ2-7, with D perhaps TRBD1 (6 bases). Germline V CDR1 and CDR2: GTSNPN, SVGIG (reference sequence). V dropped 7 bases and J dropped 3 bases, with 13 bases sitting between them. The CDR3 extends over 12 amino acids. Written as DNA, the CDR3 is TGTGCCTCCACAGGGTCGGACTACGAGCAGTACTTC. This encodes CASTGSDYEQYF.

This clone appeared a few times. The chain is built from TRBV27 and TRBJ2-1; maybe TRBD1 (6 bases). Looked up from germline, CDR1 is MNHEY and CDR2 is SMNVEV (reference sequence). The V end lost 3 bases, the J end lost 2 bases, and 8 bases lay between the germline ends. This CDR3 is built from 14 residues. The DNA of the CDR3 is TGTGCCAGCAGTTTCGCAGGGGCCTACAATGAGCAGTTCTTC. This translates into CASSFAGAYNEQFF.

The chain joins TRBV14 to TRBJ2-6; D possibly corresponds to TRBD1 (5 bases). Germline values: CDR1 SGHDN, CDR2 FVKESK. V was trimmed by 1 base and J by 4 bases, leaving 20 bases between them. The CDR3 is 19 amino acids. The CDR3 region is CASSQVGVGAFSGANVLTF. The CDR3 DNA is TGTGCCAGCAGCCAAGTCGGCGTAGGGGCCTTTTCGGGGGCCAACGTCCTGACTTTC.

This chain links TRBV19 with TRBJ1-5, with a possible D match to TRBD1 (6 bases). Trimming removed 10 bases from V and 7 bases from J, with 14 bases in between. Germline V gives CDR1 LNHDA, CDR2 SQIVND (reference sequence). The length of the CDR3 is 12 residues. In DNA form, the CDR3 reads TGTGCCACCAGACTTCAGGGGCAGCCCCAGCATTTT. It encodes CATRLQGQPQHF.

This rearrangement joins TRBV27 to TRBJ2-2, with 9 bases matching TRBD2. J was trimmed by 4 bases and V by 1 base; bases with no gene match: 10. Germline values: CDR1 MNHEY, CDR2 SMNVEV (reference sequence). This CDR3 comprises 18 residues. The CDR3: CASSLLITGGRGTGELFF. The CDR3 nucleotides are TGTGCCAGCAGTTTATTGATTACGGGCGGGAGGGGCACCGGGGAGCTGTTTTTT.

The chain links TRBV19 to TRBJ2-3; 8 bases fit TRBD1. Losses at the gene ends were 8 bases for V and 5 bases for J; bases not matched to a gene: 9. Germline assignment: CDR1 LNHDA and CDR2 SQIVND (reference sequence). This CDR3 contains 14 residues. CDR3 sequence: CASSTGDTGDTQYF. In nucleotides, the CDR3 is TGTGCCAGTTCGACAGGGGACACGGGAGATACGCAGTATTTT. Using reference TRBV19 and TRBJ2-3 for the parts outside the CDR3, the full variable domain is DGGITQSPKYLFRKEGQNVTLSCEQNLNHDAMYWYRQDPGQGLRLIYYSQIVNDFQKGDIAEGYSVSREKKESFPLTVTSAQKNPTAFYLCASSTGDTGDTQYFGPGTRLTVL.

The chain couples TRBV24-1 to TRBJ1-5, with D uncertain. The V end was cut by 12 bases, the J end by 9 bases, with 20 bases between. CDR1 and CDR2 (germline): KGHDR, SFDVKD. CDR3 length: 13 amino acids. The CDR3: CASTSTKGVPQHF. In DNA form, the CDR3 reads TGTGCCTCCACCAGCACAAAGGGAGTGCCCCAGCATTTT.

The DNA for the CDR3 is TGTGCCAGCAGCGTAAGGGGGCAAGAGACCCAGTACTTC. It codes for CASSVRGQETQYF. This rearrangement joins TRBV9 to TRBJ2-5; D is possibly TRBD1 (6 bases). Germline lookup yields CDR1 SGDLS and CDR2 YYNGEE. The CDR3 runs 13 residues. With 1 base removed from V and 2 bases from J, the gap between germline ends came to 6 bases.

The chain combines TRBV19 with TRBJ2-5; D uncertain. The ends were cut back, 5 bases at V and 0 bases at J, with 10 bases in the middle. CDR1 and CDR2 (germline): LNHDA, SQIVND (reference sequence). The CDR3 runs to 14 residues. CDR3 DNA: TGTGCCAGTAGTCCAGACGGGTACCAAGAGACCCAGTACTTC. Its translation: CASSPDGYQETQYF.

V and J are TRBV30 and TRBJ2-2; TRBD1 might be the D (5 bases). This CDR3 region has 19 residues. Trimming left V 2 bases short and J 0 bases short, with 22 bases between. Germline V gene data show CDR1 as GTSNPN and CDR2 as SVGIG (reference sequence). CDR3 coding DNA: TGTGCCTGGAGTACCCTCATAACGGTTGGGGCCTCGAACACCGGGGAGCTGTTTTTT. Its protein is CAWSTLITVGASNTGELFF. Full variable domain (outside the CDR3, taken from reference TRBV30 and TRBJ2-2): SQTIHQWPATLVQPVGSPLSLECTVEGTSNPNLYWYRQAAGRGLQLLFYSVGIGQISSEVPQNLSASRPQDRQFILSSKKLLLSDSGFYLCAWSTLITVGASNTGELFFGEGSRLTVL.

This chain uses TRBV6-2 or TRBV6-3 with TRBJ2-7; TRBD2 matches 8 bases. The trim removed 4 bases at V and 2 bases at J, leaving 7 bases unmatched. CDR3 size: 15 residues. Germline V gene sequence: CDR1 MNHEY, CDR2 SVGEGT. CDR3 region: CASSSPGLEAYEQYF. CDR3 sequence (DNA): TGTGCCAGCAGTTCCCCGGGACTAGAAGCCTACGAGCAGTACTTC.

The rearrangement joins TRBV18 to TRBJ2-3; 8 nucleotides match TRBD1. The CDR3 has 15 amino acids. V shed 6 bases, J shed 3 bases, and the junction held 8 bases outside the gene matches. The germline V gene encodes CDR1 KGHSH and CDR2 LQKENI. In nucleotides, the CDR3 is TGTGCCAGCTCTCCCGGACAGGGTAGGACAGATACGCAGTATTTT. Translating it yields CASSPGQGRTDTQYF.

This sequence joins TRBV15 and TRBJ2-1; TRBD2 matches at 7 bases. The CDR3 has 15 amino acids. CDR1 LNHNV and CDR2 YYDKDF come from the germline V gene (reference sequence). Trimming cost V 5 bases and J 0 bases; bases outside gene matches: 4. For the CDR3, the DNA is TGTGCCACCAGCGGGGGGGATAGCTCCTACAATGAGCAGTTCTTC. As protein: CATSGGDSSYNEQFF.